These 21 T cell receptor beta chains were all obtained from the same sample, sequenced in a study of T cells after yellow fever vaccination. In TCRdb, the 5' RACE reads were re-called with MiXCR into one record per CDR3 protein. The sample includes about 320,000 distinct CDR3 sequences, around 4.4% of them seen just once. The sample in question was PBMCs, obtained 15 days after the yellow fever booster vaccination. These receptors came from a man between 18 and 29 years old who received the YFV17D yellow fever vaccine.

This clonotype was observed many times. The V gene is TRBV12-3 or TRBV12-4, the J gene TRBJ1-1; 7 nucleotides align to TRBD1. The CDR3 runs 14 residues. J was trimmed by 3 bases and V by 10 bases; bases with no gene match: 11. The CDR3 here is CATLQGYGDTEAFF. CDR3 coding DNA: TGTGCCACGCTACAGGGGTATGGTGACACTGAAGCTTTCTTT.

The chain uses TRBV20-1 and TRBJ2-5; D not certain. Looked up from germline, CDR1 is DFQATT and CDR2 is SNEGSKA (reference sequence). V was shortened by 3 bases and J by 1 base, with 3 bases between the two germline ends. The CDR3 is 11 amino acids. This CDR3 is CSASTQETQYF. In DNA, the CDR3 is TGCAGTGCTAGCACCCAAGAGACCCAGTACTTC.

This clonotype showed up many times. V gene TRBV28 combines with J gene TRBJ1-1; D ambiguous. Germline-derived CDR1 and CDR2 are MDHEN and SYDVKM. This CDR3 has 14 residues. V lost 6 bases, J lost 5 bases, and 16 bases lay in between. CDR3 in DNA: TGTGCCAGCAGCAGCCTAGAGTCGGGGACTGAAGCTTTCTTT. Translated: CASSSLESGTEAFF.

Many counts were recorded for this clonotype. The V gene is TRBV2, the J gene TRBJ1-5; unclear D gene. V gave up 4 bases and J gave up 0 bases, with 4 bases separating them. The CDR3 contains 13 residues. Germline V lookup: CDR1 SNHLY, CDR2 FYNNEI. This chain's CDR3 is CASSAYSNQPQHF. In nucleotides, the CDR3 is TGTGCCAGCAGTGCCTATAGCAATCAGCCCCAGCATTTT.

This clonotype came up many times. The chain has TRBV11-2 and TRBJ2-7; 7 nucleotides match TRBD1. Germline V gene sequence: CDR1 SGHAT, CDR2 FQNNGV. V dropped 4 bases and J dropped 3; count of bases not matched to a gene: 6. This CDR3 region has 14 residues. The CDR3 is CASSYSTGRYEQYV. CDR3 nucleotide sequence: TGTGCCAGCAGCTACTCGACAGGGCGCTACGAGCAGTACGTC.

There are many counts of this clonotype. The genes are TRBV7-2 and TRBJ1-2; D unresolved. The CDR3 length is 15 residues. The germline V and J ends were trimmed by 3 bases and 4 bases, with 15 bases remaining between them. CDR1 is SGHTA, CDR2 FQGNSA, per germline. CDR3 region: CASSLIPSGVYGYTF. CDR3 DNA: TGTGCCAGCAGCTTGATCCCTAGTGGGGTCTATGGCTACACCTTC. Filled out from reference TRBV7-2 and TRBJ1-2, the complete variable domain reads GAGVSQSPSNKVTEKGKDVELRCDPISGHTALYWYRQSLGQGLEFLIYFQGNSAPDKSGLPSDRFSAERTGGSVSTLTIQRTQQEDSAVYLCASSLIPSGVYGYTFGSGTRLTVV.

The chain carries TRBV11-2 and TRBJ2-3, with 7 bases aligning to TRBD2. Trimming removed 10 bases from V and 2 bases from J; junction bases left unmatched: 9. Germline CDR1 is SGHAT and CDR2 is FQNNGV. This CDR3 spans 14 amino acids. CDR3 sequence reads: CATVPAGVTDTQYF. The CDR3 DNA sequence: TGTGCCACCGTACCCGCGGGGGTCACAGATACGCAGTATTTT.

This clonotype was found many times. CDR3 nucleotide sequence: TGCGCCAGCAGCTCGGGACCCGATGAAAAACTGTTTTTT. This encodes CASSSGPDEKLFF. The chain links TRBV5-1 to TRBJ1-4; possibly TRBD1 for D (5 bases). Germline CDR1 reads SGHRS; CDR2 reads YFSETQ. Trimming removed 3 bases from V and 6 bases from J, with 9 bases in between. This CDR3 comprises 13 residues.

The CDR3 loop reads CASSPRQDGDTQYF. In DNA, the CDR3 is TGCGCCAGCAGCCCTCGACAGGACGGGGATACGCAGTATTTT. The chain couples TRBV5-1 to TRBJ2-3; possibly TRBD1 for D (6 bases). Trimming took 4 bases from V and 6 from J, leaving 15 bases between them. This CDR3 has 14 residues. Germline assignment: CDR1 SGHRS and CDR2 YFSETQ.

This clonotype was recorded a few times. This sequence joins TRBV6-1 and TRBJ2-1; D is perhaps TRBD2 (6 bases). CDR3 length: 15 amino acids. Germline CDR1 MNHNS, CDR2 SASEGT. Trimming took off 0 bases at V and 9 bases at J, with 15 bases between the two ends. The CDR3 is CASSEAPGRGGEQFF. In nucleotides, the CDR3 is TGTGCCAGCAGTGAAGCGCCGGGGCGGGGCGGTGAGCAGTTCTTC.

Comment on this clonotype: A much larger clone lies a single base off, so this may be a read error. This sequence joins TRBV18 and TRBJ2-3; tentatively, D is TRBD1 (6 bases). Per the germline V gene, CDR1 is KGHSH and CDR2 is LQKENI. This CDR3 comprises 14 residues. V was shortened by 5 bases and J by 8 bases, with 17 bases between the two germline ends. CDR3 DNA sequence: TGTGCCAGCTCATCGGACAGTAAAGACGTTACGCAGTATTTT. Translation: CASSSDSKDVTQYF.

This clonotype occurred many times. The chain couples TRBV6-6 to TRBJ2-1, with D hard to call. This CDR3 spans 16 amino acids. Per germline, CDR1 MNHNY and CDR2 SVGAGI (reference sequence). Trimming stripped 0 bases from V and 7 bases from J, with 16 bases between. The CDR3 DNA is TGTGCCAGCAGTTACTCGTTCGGTTCAGCCAGTAATGAGCAGTTCTTC. It translates to CASSYSFGSASNEQFF.

This clonotype was counted between two and nine times. The gene calls are TRBV20-1 and TRBJ1-2; D remains unclear. Germline V gene lookup returns CDR1 DFQATT and CDR2 SNEGSKA (reference sequence). The CDR3 extends over 16 amino acids. V lost 0 bases and J 5 bases, leaving 19 bases between the germline ends. The CDR3 is CSARDIGTVVLYGYTF. The CDR3 region has the DNA TGCAGTGCTAGAGATATCGGAACCGTAGTTTTGTATGGCTACACCTTC.

The gene calls are TRBV6-5 and TRBJ2-1; 12 bases map to TRBD2. The CDR3 consists of 15 residues. With 6 bases clipped from V and 10 bases from J, the junction kept 10 bases outside the gene matches. Germline V CDR1 and CDR2: MNHEY, SVGAGI. Written as DNA, the CDR3 is TGTGCCAGCAGAATCCTAGCGGGGGGGTCCTCGGAGCAGTTCTTC. Its protein is CASRILAGGSSEQFF.

Only a few counts were recorded for this clonotype. V and J are TRBV7-2 and TRBJ2-3; no firm D call. Germline CDR1 and CDR2: SGHTA and FQGNSA. The V end was cut by 1 base, the J end by 2 bases, with 10 bases between. The CDR3 runs to 15 residues. CDR3 sequence: CASSLGGQYTDTQYF. The CDR3 DNA follows: TGTGCCAGCAGCTTAGGGGGTCAGTACACAGATACGCAGTATTTT.

This clonotype was seen at least ten times. The chain joins TRBV4-3 to TRBJ2-7; 10 bases align to TRBD1. Trimming removed 1 base from V and 5 bases from J; junction bases left unmatched: 8. In germline, CDR1 is LGHNA, CDR2 YSLEER. CDR3 length: 16 residues. In DNA, the CDR3 is TGCGCCAGCAGCCAAGGGATGGGACAGGGGCCCAACGAGCAGTACTTC. Protein sequence: CASSQGMGQGPNEQYF.

The V gene is TRBV19, the J gene TRBJ2-5; no clear D gene. The V end was cut by 6 bases, the J end by 7 bases, with 9 bases between. Germline-derived CDR1 and CDR2 are LNHDA and SQIVND (reference sequence). There are 11 residues in the CDR3. Here the CDR3 DNA reads TGTGCCAGTAGCGTAGGCGGGACCCAGTACTTC. Translated: CASSVGGTQYF.

Ten or more counts support this clonotype. This sequence joins TRBV5-1 and TRBJ2-5; D is perhaps TRBD1 (7 bases). The V gene lost 2 bases and the J gene lost 5 bases, with 16 bases spanning the gap. The CDR3 is 15 residues long. CDR1 is SGHRS and CDR2 is YFSETQ in the germline V gene. Written as DNA, the CDR3 is TGCGCCAGCAGCTTCGGAGGGGGCGCGTCGGAGACCCAGTACTTC. It encodes CASSFGGGASETQYF.

In its sample, this clonotype was seen many times. The J gene is TRBJ2-1, the V gene TRBV10-2, with 16 bases identical to TRBD2. V was clipped by 5 bases and J by 6 bases; unmatched bases: 4. CDR3 length equals 16 residues. In germline, CDR1 is WSHSY, CDR2 SAAADI. The CDR3 DNA reads as TGCGCCAGCAGTACCGGGACTAGCGGGGGGGGCAATGAGCAGTTCTTC. This translates into CASSTGTSGGGNEQFF.

This clonotype showed up just a few times. The genes are TRBV21-1 and TRBJ2-1. TRBV21-1 is a listed pseudogene. This CDR3 spans 12 amino acids. The CDR3 spells CASNQKRNEQFF. In DNA form, the CDR3 reads TGTGCCAGCAACCAGAAGAGAAATGAGCAGTTCTTC.

The V call is TRBV1, the J call TRBJ2-5. TRBV1 is a pseudogene. This CDR3 has 16 amino acids. The CDR3 DNA follows: TGCACCAGCAGCCAAGATAGACTGCCGAACCAAGAGACCCAGTACTTC. The encoded protein is CTSSQDRLPNQETQYF.